A single sample is the source of the 10 T cell receptor beta chains below, sequenced in a study of type 1 regulatory T cells. Overall study results and limits: Compared with non-type 1 regulatory T cells, type 1 regulatory T cells showed a more restricted TCR repertoire.

TCRdb passed the reads through MiXCR, listing each CDR3 protein once. The sample includes 70,000 or so distinct CDR3 sequences, less than 25% seen only once; the top ten take around 8%. No antigen has been identified for these receptors. The sample was cultured type 1 regulatory T (Tr1) cells, either the whole culture or a sorted fraction (not recorded which). These receptors were taken from a human donor in good health.

The V call is TRBV6-5, the J call TRBJ1-6; D unclear. V lost 6 bases and J 9 bases, leaving 9 bases between the germline ends. This CDR3 contains 12 residues. Germline values: CDR1 MNHEY, CDR2 SVGAGI. For the CDR3, the DNA is TGTGCCAGCAGAGAGGGCCCTTCACCCCTCCACTTT. Protein sequence: CASREGPSPLHF.

The chain couples TRBV20-1 to TRBJ2-2, with D perhaps TRBD1 (5 bases). Trimming shortened V by 2 bases and J by 4 bases, and 11 bases separated the two germline ends. The CDR3 length is 14 residues. The germline CDR1 and CDR2 sequences are DFQATT and SNEGSKA (reference sequence). CDR3 residues: CSARRQGGTGELFF. The CDR3 coding sequence is TGCAGTGCTAGACGGCAGGGCGGCACCGGGGAGCTGTTTTTT.

J is TRBJ1-2 and V is TRBV30, with D maybe TRBD1 (5 bases). V lost 8 bases and J 8 bases, leaving 18 bases between the germline ends. In germline, CDR1 is GTSNPN, CDR2 SVGIG (reference sequence). The CDR3 spans 12 residues. CDR3 sequence reads: CALKDEGLGYTF. The CDR3 coding sequence is TGTGCCCTGAAAGACGAGGGGCTCGGCTACACCTTC.

In its sample, this clonotype was seen a few times. This chain connects TRBV29-1 to TRBJ2-1; TRBD1 is a possible D gene (6 bases). Germline V gives CDR1 SQVTM, CDR2 ANQGSEA. CDR3 size: 14 residues. V was trimmed by 6 bases and J by 2 bases, leaving 14 bases between them. CDR3 nucleotide sequence: TGCAGCGTCACCACAGGGTTTACCTACAATGAGCAGTTCTTC. Protein product: CSVTTGFTYNEQFF.

This clonotype was counted between two and nine times. The chain has TRBV5-1 and TRBJ1-1; TRBD1 is a possible D gene (5 bases). Trimming took 1 base from V and 4 from J, leaving 11 bases between them. The CDR3 covers 14 residues. CDR1 and CDR2 from the germline V gene are SGHRS and YFSETQ. This chain's CDR3 is CASSLNGGVTEAFF. The CDR3 region has the DNA TGCGCCAGCAGCTTGAATGGGGGGGTCACTGAAGCTTTCTTT.

The chain links TRBV7-2 to TRBJ2-1; 10 bases line up with TRBD2. Germline CDR1 is SGHTA and CDR2 is FQGNSA. This CDR3 has 17 amino acids. V was clipped by 0 bases and J by 8 bases; unmatched bases: 10. The CDR3 protein is CASSLALLAGVRYEQFF. The CDR3 bases are TGTGCCAGCAGCTTAGCCCTTCTAGCGGGAGTGAGATATGAGCAGTTCTTC.

The chain couples TRBV19 to TRBJ2-3; 7 bases line up with TRBD2. The CDR3 sequence is 15 residues long. Per germline, CDR1 LNHDA and CDR2 SQIVND (reference sequence). The CDR3 loop is CVPVGGRTISDTQYF. CDR3 bases: TGTGTCCCTGTGGGAGGGCGTACTATATCCGATACGCAGTATTTT.

The chain carries TRBV5-1 and TRBJ2-2, with D possibly being TRBD1 (6 bases). The germline CDR1 and CDR2 sequences are SGHRS and YFSETQ. Trimming stripped 4 bases from V and 3 bases from J, with 13 bases between. This CDR3 is built from 15 residues. CDR3 amino acids: CASSRVEGDTGELFF. The CDR3 DNA follows: TGCGCCAGCAGCCGCGTAGAGGGGGACACCGGGGAGCTGTTTTTT.

Here the CDR3 DNA reads TGTGCCAGCAGCTTCTCCGGGACTCTGAACACTGAAGCTTTCTTT. It yields the protein CASSFSGTLNTEAFF. The chain links TRBV7-2 to TRBJ1-1; D is possibly TRBD1 (5 bases). Trimming cost V 3 bases and J 0 bases, with 11 bases left between them. Germline V gene data show CDR1 as SGHTA and CDR2 as FQGNSA. This CDR3 contains 15 residues.

This clonotype was detected only a few times. This chain uses TRBV28 with TRBJ1-2; D gene uncertain. Germline CDR1 is MDHEN and CDR2 is SYDVKM. This CDR3 spans 12 amino acids. V was clipped by 4 bases and J by 7 bases, with 10 bases between them. The CDR3 DNA sequence: TGTGCCAGCAGTTCCACCGTTAGTGGCTACACCTTC. Residues: CASSSTVSGYTF.